This T cell receptor (beta chain) was sequenced during a study of T-cell memory formation after mild COVID-19. The CDR3 is 12 residues long. The V end lost 3 bases, the J end lost 6 bases, and 8 bases lay between the germline ends. TCRdb re-called the 5' RACE reads through MiXCR, storing one row per CDR3 protein. The sample records roughly 100,000 distinct CDR3 sequences, about 16% being singletons. The J gene is TRBJ1-2, the V gene TRBV12-3 or TRBV12-4; D unresolved. This TCR was recovered from a young man who had mild COVID-19 (a few samples of this study predate the infection). Cell type and time point are not known. Material for sequencing was PBMCs or a T cell subset sorted from them (not recorded which). The CDR3 is CASSFAWDGYTF. CDR3 DNA: TGTGCCAGCAGTTTCGCATGGGATGGCTACACCTTC.